These T cell receptor beta chains were read from a single sample in a study of T cell repertoires in cytomegalovirus infection. TCRdb ran MiXCR on the reads and lists one entry per CDR3 protein. The sample includes 150,000 to 200,000 distinct CDR3 sequences, around 20% of them seen just once. Input material: PBMCs. The receptors come from a human donor in good health (CMV status not recorded). Some clones in this sample may be carry-over from other donors' samples. Both conserved end residues are part of each CDR3. D genes are given only for firm matches. Expanded clones get a size class; other rows say once, few or many, or leave the size out.

TRBV29-1,once,-,TRBJ1-2,TGCAGCGTCCTTTCAGGGGTGGACTATGGCTACACCTTC,CSVLSGVDYGYTF
TRBV3-1,few,-,TRBJ2-3,TGTGCCAGCAGCCAAGAACCTCTGGTAGATACGCAGTATTTT,CASSQEPLVDTQYF
TRBV4-2,few,TRBD2,TRBJ2-3,TGTGCCAGCAGCCAAGGGAAGGGCGGGAGGATCCTAGATACGCAGTATTTT,CASSQGKGGRILDTQYF
TRBV12-3/TRBV12-4,-,TRBD1,TRBJ2-1,TGTGCCAGCAGTACTGACCTGGGACAGGGGTTTGCCAATGAGCAGTTCTTC,CASSTDLGQGFANEQFF
TRBV6-6,-,-,TRBJ1-3,TGTGCCAGCAGTCCCCGGATGCGGGGGCTGGCTGGAAACACCATATATTTT,CASSPRMRGLAGNTIYF
TRBV29-1,few,-,TRBJ2-3,TGCAGCGTTGTCCAGACAGTTAGCACAGATACGCAGTATTTT,CSVVQTVSTDTQYF
TRBV6-4,few,-,TRBJ2-1,TGTGCCAGCGGCGGCTCCTACAATGAGCAGTTCTTC,CASGGSYNEQFF
TRBV12-3/TRBV12-4,-,-,TRBJ1-2,TGTGCCAGCAGTGCGTCGGGGACGGAATACTATGGCTACACCTTC,CASSASGTEYYGYTF
TRBV29-1,-,-,TRBJ2-2,TGCAGCGTTGAAAGGGCTAGCGTGGGCACCGGGGAGCTGTTTTTT,CSVERASVGTGELFF
TRBV19,few,TRBD2,TRBJ2-1,TGTGCCAGTAGTGTTTCTAGCGGGAGCTACAATGAGCAGTTCTTC,CASSVSSGSYNEQFF
TRBV9,-,-,TRBJ1-2,TGTGCCAGCAGCCGGGGGACCGCCCACACCTTC,CASSRGTAHTF
TRBV25-1,few,-,TRBJ2-3,TGTGCCAGCAGTGAATTCGGTGGTTCGGGCACAGATACGCAGTATTTT,CASSEFGGSGTDTQYF
TRBV19,-,TRBD1,TRBJ1-2,TGTGACAGTAGTCGGACAGGGCGTCAAGACTATGGCTACACCTTC,CDSSRTGRQDYGYTF
TRBV7-6,-,-,TRBJ2-3,TGTGCCAGCAGCTTAGAAGGCCAATGGGTAGGGTCAGATACGCAGTATTTT,CASSLEGQWVGSDTQYF
TRBV7-9,many,TRBD1,TRBJ2-5,TGTGCCAGCAGCCTCGGACAGGGACCTCAAGAGACCCAGTACTTC,CASSLGQGPQETQYF
TRBV7-9,-,-,TRBJ1-5,TGTGCCAGCAGCCCCCGGGACACCGATCAGCCCCAGCATTTT,CASSPRDTDQPQHF
TRBV2,few,TRBD2,TRBJ2-1,TGTGCCAGCAGTGATAGCGGGGTCCCAGGGGATGAGCAGTTCTTC,CASSDSGVPGDEQFF
TRBV12-3/TRBV12-4,-,TRBD2,TRBJ2-7,TGTGCCAGCAGTCTTACTAGCGGACCGTACGAGCAGTACTTC,CASSLTSGPYEQYF
TRBV7-9,many,-,TRBJ1-2,TGTGCCAGCAGCTCCACGGACAGATGGGGCTACACCTTC,CASSSTDRWGYTF
TRBV6-2/TRBV6-3,-,-,TRBJ2-1,TGTGCCAGCAGTCCTGGAGGGGGAGGATTCCCCTACAATGAGCAGTTCTTC,CASSPGGGGFPYNEQFF
TRBV7-2,many,-,TRBJ1-2,TGTGCCAGCAGCTTTTACCCGAATGGGGCAAGACGTGCTAACTATGGCTACACCTTC,CASSFYPNGARRANYGYTF
TRBV7-8,many,-,TRBJ2-1,TGTGCCAGCAGCTTAGGAGCTAGCGCCCACAATGAGCAGTTCTTC,CASSLGASAHNEQFF
TRBV18,few,TRBD1,TRBJ1-4,TGTGCCAGCTCACCCTATGGGACAGAAAATGAAAAACTGTTTTTT,CASSPYGTENEKLFF
TRBV10-3,many,-,TRBJ2-3,TGTGCCATCAGGAAGCCGAAGGATACGCAGTATTTT,CAIRKPKDTQYF
TRBV20-1,-,-,TRBJ1-2,TGCAGTGCTAGGGGCGATGGGACGGCAAACTATGGCTACACCTTC,CSARGDGTANYGYTF
TRBV5-6,-,-,TRBJ2-7,TGTGCCAGCAGCTCGGTCGGGGAATCGAGCTCCTACGAGCAGTACTTC,CASSSVGESSSYEQYF
TRBV15,-,-,TRBJ1-3,TGTGCCACCAGCACAGCCTCTGGAAACACCATATATTTT,CATSTASGNTIYF
TRBV28,many,-,TRBJ1-5,TGTGCCAGCAGCCCTGGTGGTAGCAATCAGCCCCAGCATTTT,CASSPGGSNQPQHF
TRBV5-4,few,-,TRBJ2-3,TGTGCCAGCAGCCCCTCCCGGACAGATACGCAGTATTTT,CASSPSRTDTQYF
TRBV28,-,-,TRBJ1-5,TGTGCCAGCACTCCCAGCAGGGGACCCAATCAGCCCCAGCATTTT,CASTPSRGPNQPQHF
TRBV4-1,-,-,TRBJ2-4,TGCGCCAGCAGCCAAGTGTCGAGAGAGGAAAACATTCAGTACTTC,CASSQVSREENIQYF
TRBV11-3,many,-,TRBJ2-7,TGTGCCAGCAGTCCCGAGGGGTGGAAAGCCAGTGTCACCTACGAGCAGTACTTC,CASSPEGWKASVTYEQYF
TRBV28,-,TRBD1,TRBJ2-7,TGTGCCAGCAGCCCTCCCTGGCAGGGGGCTAACGAGCAGTACTTC,CASSPPWQGANEQYF
TRBV28,many,TRBD2,TRBJ2-5,TGTGCCAGCAGCCGGACTAGCGGGAGGTCCTGGGAGACCCAGTACTTC,CASSRTSGRSWETQYF
TRBV7-9,many,-,TRBJ1-1,TGTGCCAGCAGCTTAGTCGGAGGCCGGGAAGCTTTCTTT,CASSLVGGREAFF
TRBV20-1,few,TRBD1,TRBJ2-7,TGCAGTGCTAGAGCCCGGGACAGGGTCTACGAGCAGTACTTC,CSARARDRVYEQYF
TRBV6-6,-,-,TRBJ2-7,TGTGCCAGCAGCCTTACGGACAGCTCCTACGAGCAGTACTTC,CASSLTDSSYEQYF
TRBV11-3,many,-,TRBJ1-4,TGTGCCAGCAGCTTCGCCGGGGGGCCTAATGAAAAACTGTTTTTT,CASSFAGGPNEKLFF
TRBV10-3,few,-,TRBJ2-2,TGTGCCATCAGGCCAGACAGCACCGGGGAGCTGTTTTTT,CAIRPDSTGELFF
TRBV5-5,-,-,TRBJ1-1,TGTGCCAGCAGCTCCCTGGATGGGAACACTGAAGCTTTCTTT,CASSSLDGNTEAFF
TRBV24-1,-,TRBD1,TRBJ2-5,TGTGCCACCAGTGAGGGACAGGGTTACCAAGAGACCCAGTACTTC,CATSEGQGYQETQYF
TRBV7-2,few,-,TRBJ1-2,TGTGCCAGCAGCTTAAAAACATGGAACGGCTACACCTTC,CASSLKTWNGYTF
TRBV7-2,many,-,TRBJ1-2,TGTGCCAGCAGCCTAGGAGGGGGAAACTACGGCTACACCTTC,CASSLGGGNYGYTF
TRBV7-2,many,-,TRBJ2-1,TGTGCCAGCAGCGCCCCGACGATATACAATGAGCAGTTCTTC,CASSAPTIYNEQFF
TRBV7-6,many,-,TRBJ1-3,TGTGCCAGCAGCTTGGGTCGGGAGGGAACTGGAAACACCATATATTTT,CASSLGREGTGNTIYF
TRBV7-9,many,TRBD2,TRBJ2-7,TGTGCCAGCAGCCCCCCTTTCCGACTAGCGGGAGGGCCCGAGCAGTACTTC,CASSPPFRLAGGPEQYF
TRBV15,-,TRBD2,TRBJ2-1,TGTGCCACCAGCAGAGCTATACTAGCGGGAGGTTTCGAGCAGTTCTTC,CATSRAILAGGFEQFF
TRBV25-1,-,-,TRBJ2-7,TGTGCCAGCAGCCCCCGCGACTCGAGTAAAACCTACGAGCAGTACTTC,CASSPRDSSKTYEQYF
TRBV7-6,many,-,TRBJ2-5,TGTGCCAGCAGCTTAAGAGGACAGCAAGAGACCCAGTACTTC,CASSLRGQQETQYF
TRBV7-2,many,-,TRBJ2-1,TGTGCCAGCAGCTTAGTCGGTGGAAAATGGCTAATTTCCTACAATGAGCAGTTCTTC,CASSLVGGKWLISYNEQFF
TRBV7-3,-,-,TRBJ2-7,TGTGCCAGCAGCTTATCTGGGGTAGGAAACGAGCAGTACTTC,CASSLSGVGNEQYF
TRBV12-3/TRBV12-4,-,TRBD1,TRBJ2-1,TGTGCCAGCAGTTCCCGGGACAGGGCCAAAGATGAGCAGTTCTTC,CASSSRDRAKDEQFF
TRBV19,few,-,TRBJ1-2,TGTGCCAGTAGTACCGGGACGAACCAAGCCTATGGCTACACCTTC,CASSTGTNQAYGYTF
TRBV7-9,few,-,TRBJ2-7,TGTGCCAGCAGCTCCCCGCCGGATATGTCCTACGAGCAGTACTTC,CASSSPPDMSYEQYF
TRBV2,-,-,TRBJ2-1,TGTGCCAGCAGGGACCGATCCTACAATGAGCAGTTCTTC,CASRDRSYNEQFF
TRBV7-6,-,-,TRBJ1-4,TGTGCCAGCAGCTTAAAGTCGGTTAATGAAAAACTGTTTTTT,CASSLKSVNEKLFF
TRBV2,-,-,TRBJ1-1,TGTGCCAGCAATAGGGACACAAACACTGAAGCTTTCTTT,CASNRDTNTEAFF
TRBV4-2,few,-,TRBJ1-1,TGTGCCAGCAGCCAAGGGACAGTAATGAACACTGAAGCTTTCTTT,CASSQGTVMNTEAFF
TRBV5-4,few,-,TRBJ2-2,TGTGCCAGCAGCTTGAGTAGGGGGAGCACCGGGGAGCTGTTTTTT,CASSLSRGSTGELFF